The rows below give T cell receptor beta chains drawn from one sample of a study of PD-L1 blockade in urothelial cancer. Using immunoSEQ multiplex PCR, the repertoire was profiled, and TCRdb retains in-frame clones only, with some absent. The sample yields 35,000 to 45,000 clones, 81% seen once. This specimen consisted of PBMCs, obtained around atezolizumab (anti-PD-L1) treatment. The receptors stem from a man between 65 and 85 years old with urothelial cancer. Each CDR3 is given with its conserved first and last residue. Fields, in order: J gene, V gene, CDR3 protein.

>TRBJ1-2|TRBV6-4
CASSESRTGYGYTF
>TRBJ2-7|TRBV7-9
CASSLESREQYF
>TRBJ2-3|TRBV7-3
CASSHSGSTDTQYF
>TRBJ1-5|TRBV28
CASSPVRGSGPQHF
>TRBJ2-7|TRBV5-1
CASSLGQGSYEQYF
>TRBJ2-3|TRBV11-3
CASSLGLAGGSADTQYF
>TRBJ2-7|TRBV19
CASSPPGDYEQYF
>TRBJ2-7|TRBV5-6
CASSPGTGSEQYF
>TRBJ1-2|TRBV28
CASNLQGVNYGYTF
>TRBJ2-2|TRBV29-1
CSVVAGVDTGELFF
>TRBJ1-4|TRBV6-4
CASSAQGASSEKLFF
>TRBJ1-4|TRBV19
CASSLQVQEKLLF
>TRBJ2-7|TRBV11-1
CASSTTTGSYEQYF
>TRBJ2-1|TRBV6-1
CASRRQGADEQFF
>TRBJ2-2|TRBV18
CASAQPGQGNTGELFF
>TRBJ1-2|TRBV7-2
CASSLGGRGQGGYTF
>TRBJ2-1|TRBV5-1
CASSLTSVSYNEQFF
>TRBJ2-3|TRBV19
CASSPQRTSIGADTQYF
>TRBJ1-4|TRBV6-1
CASSERGSSGEKLFF
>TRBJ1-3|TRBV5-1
CASSGGSDRGNTIYF
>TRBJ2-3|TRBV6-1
CASSEYFRGSSDTQYF
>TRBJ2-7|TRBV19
CASSPDRGNNEQYF
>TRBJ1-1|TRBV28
CASSPIGGTEAFF
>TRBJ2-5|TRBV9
CASREGRQTVETQYF
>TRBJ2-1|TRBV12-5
CASGLRLAGVRNEQFF
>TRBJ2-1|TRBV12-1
CASSLGREGYEQFF
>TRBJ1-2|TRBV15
CATSRDQGTNYGYTF
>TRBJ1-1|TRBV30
CAWAGTANTEAFF
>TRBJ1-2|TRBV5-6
CASSLQANYGYTF
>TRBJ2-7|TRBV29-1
CSVHRARDYEQYF
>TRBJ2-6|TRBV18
CASSPEDRGLTGANVLTF
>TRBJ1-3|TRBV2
CASLDSSGNTIYF
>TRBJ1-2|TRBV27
CASSPLGGGRGYTF
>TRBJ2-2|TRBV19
CASTLDRVSGELFF
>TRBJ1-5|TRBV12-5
CASGPEHGLAKPQHF
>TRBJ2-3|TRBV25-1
CASSEWGSGMGGDTQYF
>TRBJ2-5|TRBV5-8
CASRLIGGETQYF